One and the same sample provided the 22 T cell receptor beta chains below, sequenced in a study of identical twins. TCRdb independently ran MiXCR on the 5' RACE reads; one entry per CDR3 protein. The sample lists about 100,000 distinct CDR3 sequences, 5.9% seen once, with roughly 12% in the top ten. Sequencing was performed on memory T cells sorted from blood. These receptors were taken from a woman aged 45-59 years in good health.

The chain links TRBV12-2 to TRBJ1-2; TRBD1 reflects the table's D call only, with no check against the DNA. TRBV12-2 is deemed a pseudogene. This CDR3 comprises 14 residues. CDR3 in DNA: TGTGCCCCCCTTAAAAGGGGGCCGTGCTATGGCTACACCTTC. Protein product: CAPLKRGPCYGYTF.

This clonotype was seen only a few times. A read error is possible here, since a much larger clone lies one base away. Given the absence of the conserved phenylalanine or tryptophan at the CDR3 end, a read error is likely. The rearrangement links TRBV29-1 to TRBJ2-5, with 13 bases that match TRBD2. This CDR3 is built from 13 residues. J lost 6 bases, V lost 4 bases, and 2 bases had no gene match. Germline V gives CDR1 SQVTM, CDR2 ANQGSEA. The chain's CDR3 is CSVGTSGSKTQYY. For the CDR3, the DNA is TGCAGCGTTGGGACTAGCGGGAGTAAGACCCAGTACTAC.

Many counts were recorded for this clonotype. The J gene is TRBJ1-2, the V gene TRBV20-1, with a weak D call TRBD1 (5 bases). V was pared by 1 base and J by 4 bases, with 13 bases between. CDR1 and CDR2 (germline): DFQATT, SNEGSKA (reference sequence). The CDR3 runs to 14 residues. The CDR3 DNA is TGCAGTGCTAGAGTCGCTCGGGACTTCTATGGCTACACCTTC. Amino acid sequence: CSARVARDFYGYTF.

This clonotype was found many times. The genes are TRBV30 and TRBJ2-7; D could derive from TRBD1 or TRBD2 (6 bases each). Germline-derived CDR1 and CDR2 are GTSNPN and SVGIG (reference sequence). The ends were cut back, 4 bases at V and 6 bases at J, with 13 bases in the middle. The CDR3 is 12 residues long. CDR3 in amino acids: CAWKGGLIEQYF. The DNA for the CDR3 is TGTGCCTGGAAGGGGGGTTTAATCGAGCAGTACTTC.

V gene TRBV12-3 or TRBV12-4 combines with J gene TRBJ1-4; tentatively, D is TRBD1 (6 bases). The V and J ends lost 6 bases and 7 bases respectively, with 15 bases between them. The length of the CDR3 is 14 residues. CDR3 sequence (DNA): TGTGCCAGCAGAAGGGGGAGTGGAGGTGAAAAACTGTTTTTT. Residues: CASRRGSGGEKLFF.

The chain links TRBV3-1 to TRBJ1-2; D is undetermined. The CDR3 loop spans 14 amino acids. CDR1 and CDR2 (germline): LGHDT, YNNKEL (reference sequence). The V and J ends lost 0 bases and 4 bases respectively, with 9 bases between them. Here the CDR3 reads CASSQEEGFYGYTF. DNA for the CDR3: TGTGCCAGCAGCCAAGAGGAAGGGTTCTATGGCTACACCTTC.

This clonotype came up many times. This chain uses TRBV10-3 with TRBJ2-1; D unclear. This CDR3 region has 13 residues. The germline gives CDR1 ENHRY, CDR2 SYGVKD. V shed 7 bases and J shed 3 bases, with 10 bases lying between them. CDR3 region: CAIKPGLYNEQFF. CDR3 in DNA: TGTGCCATCAAACCGGGCCTCTACAATGAGCAGTTCTTC.

This clonotype was seen repeatedly, ten times or more. The chain combines TRBV29-1 with TRBJ1-1, with D possibly matching TRBD1 (5 bases). Germline assignment: CDR1 SQVTM and CDR2 ANQGSEA. V shed 8 bases and J shed 5 bases, with 18 bases lying between them. The CDR3 extends over 13 amino acids. Here the CDR3 reads CSSLHGGGTEAFF. Here the CDR3 DNA reads TGCAGCTCTCTACATGGGGGTGGAACTGAAGCTTTCTTT.

This clonotype was observed at least ten times. This sequence joins TRBV6-1 and TRBJ1-2; D gene ambiguous. V lost 1 base, J lost 7 bases, and 16 bases lay in between. The CDR3 loop spans 15 amino acids. Germline V CDR1 and CDR2: MNHNS, SASEGT. In DNA, the CDR3 is TGTGCCAGCAGTGAAGGAGGACTTCTTAAGGGTGGCTACACCTTC. It encodes CASSEGGLLKGGYTF.

This clonotype was counted many times. CDR3 nucleotides: TGTGCCAGCAGCTTAGGCAAACTTAACTATGGCTACACCTTC. This gives the protein CASSLGKLNYGYTF. The chain joins TRBV11-2 to TRBJ1-2, with unresolved D. V was pared by 1 base and J by 1 base, with 7 bases between. The germline CDR1 and CDR2 sequences are SGHAT and FQNNGV. The CDR3 totals 14 residues.

This clonotype was detected ten times or more. J is TRBJ2-7 and V is TRBV12-3 or TRBV12-4; 10 nucleotides line up with TRBD2. V was pared by 2 bases and J by 4 bases, with 8 bases of the junction left unmatched. The CDR3 has 16 amino acids. CDR3 protein: CASSLLVSGRGYEQYF. CDR3 sequence (DNA): TGTGCCAGCAGTTTATTAGTGAGCGGGAGGGGATACGAGCAGTACTTC.

The V gene is TRBV5-1, the J gene TRBJ2-2; no reliable D call. In germline, CDR1 is SGHRS, CDR2 YFSETQ. V was trimmed by 1 base and J by 8 bases, leaving 12 bases between them. This CDR3 spans 14 amino acids. The CDR3 sequence: CASSLSTPGGELFF. CDR3 bases: TGCGCCAGCAGCTTGTCGACCCCTGGGGGGGAGCTGTTTTTT.

This clonotype has ten or more counts. J is TRBJ2-1 and V is TRBV2, with TRBD2 matching 7 bases. The trim removed 6 bases at V and 6 bases at J, leaving 11 bases unmatched. Germline loops: CDR1 SNHLY, CDR2 FYNNEI. This CDR3 comprises 15 residues. CDR3 in DNA: TGTGCCAGCAGAGTCCTGCCTAGCGGATTCAATGAGCAGTTCTTC. It is translated as CASRVLPSGFNEQFF.

The sample holds many counts of this clonotype. The rearrangement links TRBV7-3 to TRBJ1-2; maybe TRBD1 (6 bases). This CDR3 region has 13 residues. Germline V gives CDR1 SGHTA, CDR2 FQGTGA. V was clipped by 5 bases and J by 4 bases, with 11 bases between them. The CDR3 loop is CASSPDSSYGYTF. In DNA, the CDR3 is TGTGCCAGCAGCCCGGACAGCTCCTATGGCTACACCTTC. Variable domain in full (rest from reference TRBV7-3 and TRBJ1-2): GAGVSQTPSNKVTEKGKYVELRCDPISGHTALYWYRQSLGQGPEFLIYFQGTGAADDSGLPNDRFFAVRPEGSVSTLKIQRTERGDSAVYLCASSPDSSYGYTFGSGTRLTVV.

This clonotype was counted at least ten times. The chain is built from TRBV2 and TRBJ2-1, with D possibly called TRBD1 or TRBD2 (6 bases each). Trimming took 4 bases from V and 7 from J, leaving 17 bases between them. The V gene's germline CDR1 is SNHLY and CDR2 FYNNEI. The CDR3 runs 15 residues. The CDR3 coding sequence is TGTGCCAGCAGTGGCGAGGGGGGAGGCGGGAATGAGCAGTTCTTC. This codes for CASSGEGGGGNEQFF.

This clonotype was counted many times. The gene calls are TRBV30 and TRBJ2-3; D gene unclear. CDR3 length: 11 amino acids. The V and J ends lost 4 bases and 6 bases respectively, with 8 bases between them. Looked up from germline, CDR1 is GTSNPN and CDR2 is SVGIG (reference sequence). The CDR3 loop is CAWTRGDTQYF. CDR3 sequence (DNA): TGTGCCTGGACTAGAGGCGATACGCAGTATTTT. Looking up the rest from reference TRBV30 and TRBJ2-3 gives the full variable domain: SQTIHQWPATLVQPVGSPLSLECTVEGTSNPNLYWYRQAAGRGLQLLFYSVGIGQISSEVPQNLSASRPQDRQFILSSKKLLLSDSGFYLCAWTRGDTQYFGPGTRLTVL.

This clonotype was seen ten or more times. The chain joins TRBV6-1 to TRBJ2-7, with TRBD2 matching 9 bases. This CDR3 is built from 17 residues. The V gene's germline CDR1 is MNHNS and CDR2 SASEGT. Losses at the gene ends were 6 bases for V and 2 bases for J; bases not matched to a gene: 14. As DNA, the CDR3 is TGTGCCAGCAGGATTCGGTCAAAGAGCGGGGGGACCTACGAGCAGTACGTC. It codes for CASRIRSKSGGTYEQYV.

This clonotype was seen a handful of times. This rearrangement joins TRBV6-1 to TRBJ2-4, with 9 bases aligning to TRBD2. The CDR3 consists of 16 residues. The germline V gene has CDR1 MNHNS and CDR2 SASEGT. With V trimmed by 1 base and J by 5 bases, 6 bases remained unmatched. The CDR3 spells CASSEVGGGVQNIQYF. DNA for the CDR3: TGTGCCAGCAGTGAAGTAGGCGGGGGGGTCCAAAACATTCAGTACTTC.

This clonotype was seen ten or more times. The V gene is TRBV10-3, the J gene TRBJ2-7, with D possibly matching TRBD2 (5 bases). The V and J ends lost 3 bases and 5 bases respectively, with 11 bases between them. The germline V gene has CDR1 ENHRY and CDR2 SYGVKD. The CDR3 consists of 13 residues. This CDR3 reads CAISEGRVNEQYV. The CDR3 DNA sequence: TGTGCCATCAGTGAAGGGAGAGTTAACGAGCAGTACGTC.

The table lists this clonotype with many counts. This sequence joins TRBV5-1 and TRBJ2-7, with 11 bases fitting TRBD1. The CDR3 loop spans 15 amino acids. The germline V gene encodes CDR1 SGHRS and CDR2 YFSETQ. The trim removed 6 bases at V and 3 bases at J, leaving 8 bases unmatched. CDR3 residues: CASTTSGTGGYEQYF. The CDR3 DNA reads TGCGCCAGCACAACCTCCGGGACAGGGGGCTACGAGCAGTACTTC.

This clonotype was detected a few times. The chain has TRBV11-2 and TRBJ1-2, with D possibly being TRBD1 (6 bases). Germline V gene data show CDR1 as SGHAT and CDR2 as FQNNGV. The V end lost 4 bases, the J end lost 3 bases, and 18 bases lay between the germline ends. The CDR3 totals 16 residues. CDR3 sequence reads: CASSSGQTFSDYGYTF. CDR3 DNA: TGTGCCAGCAGCTCCGGACAGACCTTTAGTGACTATGGCTACACCTTC.

This clonotype was observed a few times. The chain couples TRBV12-3 or TRBV12-4 to TRBJ2-3; 7 bases agree with TRBD2. The CDR3 loop spans 14 amino acids. V shed 5 bases and J 3 bases; nucleotides not matched to a gene: 5. The CDR3 loop reads CASSPGTKTDTQYF. The CDR3, as DNA: TGTGCCAGCAGTCCCGGGACTAAAACAGATACGCAGTATTTT.